Here is one T cell receptor beta chain with its context. These data are taken from a study of T cell responses to AZD1222 COVID-19 vaccine. Using immunoSEQ multiplex PCR, the repertoire was profiled, and TCRdb retains in-frame clones only, with some absent. The repertoire holds about 150,000 clones, around 88% seen once, with about 3.4% in the top ten. Here the sequenced sample was peripheral blood, taken on day 0 of MenACWY control vaccination. The TCR sequence derives from an adult in good health.

Here the CDR3 DNA reads TGCGCCAGCAGCTTATGGACAGGGGATGAAAACACCATATATTTT. It yields the protein CASSLWTGDENTIYF. The V and J genes are TRBV5-1 and TRBJ1-3; 9 positions match TRBD1. The CDR3 totals 15 residues. From germline, CDR1 is SGHRS and CDR2 YFSETQ. With V trimmed by 2 bases and J by 6 bases, 6 bases remained unmatched.